This T cell receptor (beta chain) was recorded in a study of blood T cell repertoires in COVID-19. The CDR3 has 15 residues. J gave up 11 bases and V 3 bases, and 7 bases lay outside the gene matches. CDR1 SGHRS and CDR2 YFSETQ come from the germline V gene. Assay used: immunoSEQ multiplex PCR; TCRdb lists only in-frame clones, some missing. The table shows over 70,000 clones, with 65% to 85% occurring only once. The TCR was taken from a human donor in a cohort sampled during active COVID-19. The chain has TRBV5-1 and TRBJ2-1; 14 bases fit TRBD2. The specimen was peripheral blood. In DNA, the CDR3 is TGCGCCAGCAGCTCGGGACTAGCGGGGGCCGTCAAGCAGTTCTTC. Encoded protein: CASSSGLAGAVKQFF.